The 27 T cell receptor beta chains below all came from one sample that was sequenced in a study of CD8+ T cells in alopecia areata. After isolation, RNA underwent reverse transcription to generate cDNA as the sequencing template. Sequenced by immunoSEQ multiplex PCR; TCRdb stores in-frame clones only, minus some. The sample gives 150,000 or so clones, around 47% of which show up once; approximately 6.6% is in the top ten. Material: CD4+ T cells sorted from blood. Source of these receptors: a human donor with alopecia areata.

This clone was detected only a few times. V gene TRBV14 combines with J gene TRBJ1-2, with D perhaps matching TRBD1 (5 bases). The germline CDR1 and CDR2 sequences are SGHDN and FVKESK. This CDR3 region has 13 residues. V dropped 1 base and J dropped 8 bases, with 11 bases sitting between them. The CDR3 sequence: CASSQVGAAGYTF. As DNA, the CDR3 is TGTGCCAGCAGCCAAGTCGGGGCGGCGGGCTACACCTTC.

This clone appeared a single time. The genes are TRBV2 and TRBJ2-5, with a tentative D call TRBD2 (5 bases). V lost 3 bases and J 5 bases, leaving 16 bases between the germline ends. Per the germline V gene, CDR1 is SNHLY and CDR2 is FYNNEI. CDR3 length: 15 amino acids. DNA of the CDR3: TGTGCCAGCAGTGAGTCTGGAGCGGCGGGTGAGACCCAGTACTTC. It encodes CASSESGAAGETQYF.

This chain joins TRBV4-1 and TRBJ2-7; maybe TRBD1 (6 bases). This CDR3 has 14 residues. CDR1 MGHRA and CDR2 YSYEKL come from the germline V gene. With 4 bases removed from V and 3 bases from J, the gap between germline ends came to 13 bases. The CDR3 protein is CASSRTGKGYEQYF. CDR3 coding DNA: TGCGCCAGCAGCCGTACAGGGAAGGGCTACGAGCAGTACTTC.

For the CDR3, the DNA is TGTGCCAGCCAGGGAGTGGGTCTGTATGAGCAGTTCTTC. Translation gives CASQGVGLYEQFF. V usage is TRBV2 and J usage is TRBJ2-1; D is perhaps TRBD1 or TRBD2 (5 bases each). The ends were cut back, 8 bases at V and 8 bases at J, with 16 bases in the middle. CDR1 and CDR2 from the germline V gene are SNHLY and FYNNEI. This CDR3 spans 13 amino acids.

Points on this clone: Other DNA variants within this sample encode the same CDR3. V gene TRBV29-1 combines with J gene TRBJ1-5; a weak D match, TRBD1 (5 bases). Trimming stripped 6 bases from V and 5 bases from J, with 8 bases between. The CDR3 has 11 residues. Germline values: CDR1 SQVTM, CDR2 ANQGSEA. In DNA, the CDR3 is TGCAGCGTGGGGGAGTATCAGCCCCAGCATTTT. Protein sequence: CSVGEYQPQHF.

This chain joins TRBV4-1 and TRBJ2-3; 7 bases match TRBD2. Germline-derived CDR1 and CDR2 are MGHRA and YSYEKL. This CDR3 contains 15 residues. Trimming cost V 4 bases and J 4 bases; bases outside gene matches: 8. DNA for the CDR3: TGCGCCAGCAGCCCAAGACTAGCAAGCGCAGATACGCAGTATTTT. Translation: CASSPRLASADTQYF.

This chain joins TRBV29-1 and TRBJ1-1; possible D gene TRBD1, 6 bases. Between the trimmed V and J ends, which lost 4 bases and 2 bases, there was a span of 20 bases. The CDR3 extends over 16 amino acids. Germline assignment: CDR1 SQVTM and CDR2 ANQGSEA. The CDR3 loop is CSVGHRSRGKNTEAFF. CDR3 nucleotides: TGCAGCGTTGGGCACCGATCCAGGGGCAAAAACACTGAAGCTTTCTTT.

The sample holds a few counts of this clone. The chain uses TRBV7-9 and TRBJ1-2; TRBD1 agrees at 7 bases. Losses at the gene ends were 1 base for V and 3 bases for J; bases not matched to a gene: 5. The germline V gene has CDR1 SEHNR and CDR2 FQNEAQ (reference sequence). This CDR3 has 15 amino acids. The CDR3 sequence: CASSLEGTGDYGYTF. CDR3 sequence (DNA): TGTGCCAGCAGCTTAGAGGGCACAGGGGACTATGGCTACACCTTC.

There are a few counts of this clone. The rearrangement joins TRBV28 to TRBJ2-3; the D gene is possibly TRBD2 (6 bases). Germline lookup yields CDR1 MDHEN and CDR2 SYDVKM. V was cut by 3 bases and J by 0 bases, with 16 bases left in between. This CDR3 is 17 amino acids long. The chain's CDR3 is CASSFGGPGPSTDTQYF. DNA for the CDR3: TGTGCCAGCAGTTTCGGGGGTCCCGGCCCTAGCACAGATACGCAGTATTTT.

The chain employs TRBV28 and TRBJ1-5; D is unresolved. V was cut by 6 bases and J by 3 bases, with 6 bases left in between. CDR1 and CDR2 (germline): MDHEN, SYDVKM. This CDR3 contains 12 residues. The DNA for the CDR3 is TGTGCCAGCAGGGAACCCAATCAGCCCCAGCATTTT. This encodes CASREPNQPQHF.

The V and J genes are TRBV30 and TRBJ2-1; TRBD2 matches 11 bases. Germline trimming cut 5 bases from V and 5 bases from J; bases unmatched to any gene: 5. This CDR3 region has 14 residues. Germline assignment: CDR1 GTSNPN and CDR2 SVGIG (reference sequence). In DNA form, the CDR3 reads TGTGCCTGGGTAACTAGCGGGAGCAACAATGAGCAGTTCTTC. This encodes CAWVTSGSNNEQFF.

This clone was counted between two and nine times. The genes are TRBV5-4 and TRBJ2-1, with no clear D. Looked up from germline, CDR1 is SGHNT and CDR2 is YYREEE (reference sequence). The V gene lost 1 base and the J gene lost 5 bases, with 16 bases spanning the gap. There are 16 residues in the CDR3. The CDR3 nucleotides read TGTGCCAGCAGCTTGCCGTGGGCCCTGGATGACAATGAGCAGTTCTTC. Protein sequence: CASSLPWALDDNEQFF.

The genes are TRBV6-6 and TRBJ2-7, with 7 bases aligning to TRBD1. V lost 10 bases to trimming and J lost 5 bases; unmatched junction nucleotides: 8. The CDR3 totals 12 residues. Germline-derived CDR1 and CDR2 are MNHNY and SVGAGI (reference sequence). In nucleotides, the CDR3 is TGTGCCACCCGGGACAGTCTCCACGAGCAGTACTTC. This translates into CATRDSLHEQYF.

This chain connects TRBV5-1 to TRBJ2-1; the D gene is possibly TRBD1 (5 bases). V was shortened by 0 bases and J by 8 bases, with 12 bases between the two germline ends. The V gene's germline CDR1 is SGHRS and CDR2 YFSETQ. The CDR3 runs to 14 residues. The CDR3 DNA reads TGCGCCAGCAGCTTGGACAATGGGGCCGATGAGCAGTTCTTC. Translated: CASSLDNGADEQFF.

In this sample, this clone turned up a few times. The chain links TRBV29-1 to TRBJ2-1; perhaps TRBD2 as D (5 bases). Germline V gene lookup returns CDR1 SQVTM and CDR2 ANQGSEA. V gave up 1 base and J gave up 2 bases, with 9 bases separating them. This CDR3 comprises 14 residues. CDR3 sequence (DNA): TGCAGCGTTGAAGTATGGGAGCCCTACAATGAGCAGTTCTTC. It translates to CSVEVWEPYNEQFF.

This clone has more than one count but fewer than ten. V gene TRBV29-1 combines with J gene TRBJ2-2; D might be TRBD1 (8 bases). Germline assignment: CDR1 SQVTM and CDR2 ANQGSEA. The CDR3 runs 15 residues. The V end was cut by 6 bases, the J end by 2 bases, with 16 bases between. The CDR3, as DNA: TGCAGCGTCAGCGGGACAGGAGTCAACACCGGGGAGCTGTTTTTT. Protein product: CSVSGTGVNTGELFF.

This chain connects TRBV9 to TRBJ2-7; D remains ambiguous. Germline V gene data show CDR1 as SGDLS and CDR2 as YYNGEE. This CDR3 is built from 14 residues. Trimming removed 0 bases from V and 2 bases from J, with 9 bases in between. CDR3 nucleotide sequence: TGTGCCAGCAGCGTAGAACTGATAGCCTACGAGCAGTACTTC. Residues: CASSVELIAYEQYF.

This clone was detected only a few times. CDR3 region: CASSLVPSTDTQYF. DNA for the CDR3: TGTGCCAGCAGCTTAGTCCCCAGCACAGATACGCAGTATTTT. The rearrangement joins TRBV7-6 to TRBJ2-3; D unclear. Germline V CDR1 and CDR2: SGHVS, FNYEAQ. This CDR3 region has 14 residues. V lost 1 base, J lost 0 bases, and 5 bases lay in between.

This clone occurred a few times. Here the CDR3 DNA reads TGCGCCAGCAGCCTAGCGGGAGGCACAGATACGCAGTATTTT. Translation gives CASSLAGGTDTQYF. V gene TRBV5-1 combines with J gene TRBJ2-3; 10 positions agree with TRBD2. Germline V gene sequence: CDR1 SGHRS, CDR2 YFSETQ. The CDR3 loop spans 14 amino acids. Losses at the gene ends were 4 bases for V and 1 base for J; bases not matched to a gene: 0.

This clone was seen a few times. J is TRBJ1-2 and V is TRBV27, with TRBD1 as a possible D gene (5 bases). Between the trimmed V and J ends, which lost 5 bases and 6 bases, there was a span of 19 bases. The CDR3 has 15 residues. Germline-derived CDR1 and CDR2 are MNHEY and SMNVEV (reference sequence). As DNA, the CDR3 is TGTGCCAGCAGTCTAAGACCGGGACCCGTCGATGGCTACACCTTC. It is translated as CASSLRPGPVDGYTF.

The chain employs TRBV29-1 and TRBJ2-1; D gene uncertain. The CDR3 contains 13 residues. CDR1 and CDR2 (germline): SQVTM, ANQGSEA. Trimming removed 6 bases at V and 6 bases at J, with 15 bases between. The CDR3, as DNA: TGCAGCGTCGAACTAAGCTCCATCAATGAGCAGTTCTTC. It encodes CSVELSSINEQFF.

A few counts support this clone. The chain is built from TRBV27 and TRBJ2-2; TRBD1 matches 7 bases. This CDR3 is 15 amino acids long. The trim removed 6 bases at V and 2 bases at J, leaving 6 bases unmatched. Germline V gene sequence: CDR1 MNHEY, CDR2 SMNVEV (reference sequence). This chain's CDR3 is CASSLRGRNTGELFF. As DNA, the CDR3 is TGTGCCAGCAGCCTGAGGGGGCGAAACACCGGGGAGCTGTTTTTT.

The CDR3 spells CASSQDSYNEQFF. DNA for the CDR3: TGTGCCAGCAGCCAAGATTCATACAATGAGCAGTTCTTC. The rearrangement links TRBV14 to TRBJ2-1; unclear D gene. Trimming cost V 0 bases and J 4 bases, with 4 bases left between them. CDR3 length equals 13 residues. Germline assignment: CDR1 SGHDN and CDR2 FVKESK.

The V and J genes are TRBV7-8 and TRBJ1-2; unclear D gene. The CDR3 is 15 amino acids. Germline V gene lookup returns CDR1 SGHVS and CDR2 FQNEAQ. Trimming stripped 0 bases from V and 8 bases from J, with 16 bases between. This CDR3 is CASSLAEGPGPGYTF. CDR3 sequence (DNA): TGTGCCAGCAGCTTAGCGGAAGGACCGGGCCCCGGCTACACCTTC.

This chain uses TRBV28 with TRBJ2-5, with D possibly being TRBD2 (6 bases). CDR3 length: 14 amino acids. V shed 1 base and J shed 2 bases, with 8 bases lying between them. Germline V gene lookup returns CDR1 MDHEN and CDR2 SYDVKM. The CDR3 region is CASSLSLAQETQYF. As DNA, the CDR3 is TGTGCCAGCAGTTTATCCCTAGCGCAAGAGACCCAGTACTTC. Full variable domain (outside the CDR3, taken from reference TRBV28 and TRBJ2-5): DVKVTQSSRYLVKRTGEKVFLECVQDMDHENMFWYRQDPGLGLRLIYFSYDVKMKEKGDIPEGYSVSREKKERFSLILESASTNQTSMYLCASSLSLAQETQYFGPGTRLLVL.

This clone was counted between two and nine times. The chain has TRBV6-5 and TRBJ1-1, with D hard to call. The V end was cut by 2 bases, the J end by 0 bases, with 7 bases between. This CDR3 is 14 amino acids long. Germline CDR1 reads MNHEY; CDR2 reads SVGAGI. CDR3 residues: CASSYNTVNTEAFF. The DNA for the CDR3 is TGTGCCAGCAGTTACAACACGGTGAACACTGAAGCTTTCTTT.

The V call is TRBV11-2, the J call TRBJ1-1; D gene uncertain. The CDR3 is made up of 13 amino acids. CDR1 and CDR2 (germline): SGHAT, FQNNGV. V was cut by 0 bases and J by 5 bases, with 7 bases left in between. Written as DNA, the CDR3 is TGTGCCAGCAGCTTAGATCGTACTACTGAAGCTTTCTTT. Encoded protein: CASSLDRTTEAFF. Full variable domain (rest looked up from reference TRBV11-2 and TRBJ1-1): EAGVAQSPRYKIIEKRQSVAFWCNPISGHATLYWYQQILGQGPKLLIQFQNNGVVDDSQLPKDRFSAERLKGVDSTLKIQPAKLEDSAVYLCASSLDRTTEAFFGQGTRLTVV.